The 7 T cell receptor beta chains below all came from one sample that was sequenced in a study of blood T cell repertoires in COVID-19 (dated by TCRdb to between 2020 and 2021). Receptor libraries were prepared by the immunoSEQ multiplex PCR assay. Not all clones reach the TCRdb copy of this immuneACCESS table, which keeps in-frame sequences only. Checked studies attribute under half of the gap to unresolved V genes and leave the rest unexplained. In this sample the table shows 140,000 or so clones, roughly 88% of which occur a single time. The ten largest clones take up roughly 1.6% of the sample. Sample: peripheral blood. These receptors were collected from a woman between 45 and 60 years old with acute or convalescent COVID-19.

For this clone: This same CDR3 is encoded by further DNA sequences in the sample. The chain employs TRBV5-1 and TRBJ2-1; TRBD1 is a possible D gene (6 bases). Per germline, CDR1 SGHRS and CDR2 YFSETQ. V gave up 0 bases and J gave up 0 bases, with 7 bases separating them. The CDR3 is 15 residues long. The DNA of the CDR3 is TGCGCCAGCAGCTTGGAAGGGGGCTCCTACAATGAGCAGTTCTTC. It is translated as CASSLEGGSYNEQFF.

V is TRBV4-1 and J is TRBJ2-2, with 9 nucleotides matching TRBD1. Germline V CDR1 and CDR2: MGHRA, YSYEKL. V dropped 4 bases and J dropped 7; count of bases not matched to a gene: 4. The CDR3 runs 14 residues. The CDR3 bases are TGCGCCAGCAGCCCGCGACAGGGGGACGGGGAGCTGTTTTTT. Translating it yields CASSPRQGDGELFF.

The rearrangement uses TRBV4-2 and TRBJ2-2; 10 bases are a match to TRBD2. The V segment lost 1 base and the J segment 1 base; nucleotides outside the gene matches: 0. In germline, CDR1 is LGHNA, CDR2 YNFKEQ. This CDR3 contains 16 residues. The CDR3 nucleotides read TGTGCCAGCAGCCAAGGACTAGCGGGGAACACCGGGGAGCTGTTTTTT. Translation gives CASSQGLAGNTGELFF.

This chain joins TRBV29-1 and TRBJ2-7, with 10 nucleotides matching TRBD1. The germline gives CDR1 SQVTM, CDR2 ANQGSEA. The CDR3 has 14 residues. The V segment lost 0 bases and the J segment 3 bases; nucleotides outside the gene matches: 2. CDR3 coding DNA: TGCAGCGTTGAAGACAGGACAGGGGGCTACGAGCAGTACTTC. Amino acid sequence: CSVEDRTGGYEQYF.

This chain uses TRBV6-2 or TRBV6-3 with TRBJ2-7, with 15 bases identical to TRBD2. This CDR3 is built from 15 residues. The germline V gene has CDR1 MNHEY and CDR2 SVGEGT. With V trimmed by 5 bases and J by 7 bases, 6 bases remained unmatched. CDR3 loop: CASSRGLAGGLEQYF. The CDR3 nucleotides are TGTGCCAGCAGTCGCGGACTAGCGGGGGGGCTTGAGCAGTACTTC.

A note on this clone: This sample includes further DNA sequences coding for the same CDR3. This chain connects TRBV14 to TRBJ2-1; TRBD2 aligns across 10 bases. Per germline, CDR1 SGHDN and CDR2 FVKESK. V was pared by 2 bases and J by 8 bases, with 6 bases of the junction left unmatched. The CDR3 totals 15 residues. CDR3 sequence (DNA): TGTGCCAGCAGCCAAACAGCGGGGGGGCGGGATGAGCAGTTCTTC. Its protein is CASSQTAGGRDEQFF. Complete variable domain (other parts from reference TRBV14 and TRBJ2-1): EAGVTQFPSHSVIEKGQTVTLRCDPISGHDNLYWYRRVMGKEIKFLLHFVKESKQDESGMPNNRFLAERTGGTYSTLKVQPAELEDSGVYFCASSQTAGGRDEQFFGPGTRLTVL.

This clone was observed once. The chain uses TRBV29-1 and TRBJ2-7; 9 bases are shared with TRBD1. Germline V lookup: CDR1 SQVTM, CDR2 ANQGSEA. J was trimmed by 1 base and V by 3 bases; bases with no gene match: 1. The CDR3 is 13 residues long. CDR3 in amino acids: CSVDGQGSYEQYF. CDR3 nucleotides: TGCAGCGTTGATGGACAGGGGTCCTACGAGCAGTACTTC.